The T cell receptor (beta chain) described here comes from a study of cytomegalovirus exposure and HLA in healthy donors. With 60 Vbeta and 13 Jbeta primers, the PCR was carried out. This table comes from immunoSEQ multiplex PCR, and its TCRdb copy is limited to in-frame clones, with some not included. The repertoire holds 100,000 to 150,000 clones, with less than 85% as singletons. Study-wide results and limits: An analysis was carried out later, and it reportedly showed fewer N-insertions in an Asian-associated ancestry cluster than the 666-donor mean. Previous analysis showed most TCR beta V segments were productive about 90% or about 30% of the time. Solely CMV serostatus was available to characterize immune exposure. Across donors, sequencing depth was assumed by presence/absence analyses to be roughly uniform.

Points on this clone: The antigen remains undetermined.

This TCR derives from a man aged 30 to 45 in good health and CMV-seropositive. Sequenced sample: PBMCs.

CDR3 sequence reads: CASTRGGKTDTQYF. In nucleotides, the CDR3 is TGTGCCAGCACCCGCGGGGGGAAGACAGATACGCAGTATTTT. V usage is TRBV6-5 and J usage is TRBJ2-3; 8 bases are shared with TRBD2. CDR3 length: 14 amino acids. Germline lookup yields CDR1 MNHEY and CDR2 SVGAGI. Unmatched junction bases numbered 6, after V lost 7 bases and J lost 3 bases.